The 29 T cell receptor beta chains given below trace back to one sample, sequenced in a study of blood T cell repertoires in COVID-19 (dated by TCRdb to 2020 to 2022). The method behind the library was the immunoSEQ multiplex PCR assay. TCRdb stores this immuneACCESS table with in-frame sequences only. Part of the clones is absent; in the studies checked, under half of the shortfall reflects unresolved V genes, and no reason is known for the rest. The table for this sample lists approximately 71,000 clones; 86% of them were counted only once. Of the sample, approximately 4.2% is held by the ten largest clones. Sequenced sample: peripheral blood. The receptors derive from a man over 45 with acute or convalescent COVID-19.

This chain links TRBV5-6 with TRBJ1-5; 9 positions match TRBD1. Germline loops: CDR1 SGHDT, CDR2 YYEEEE. V gave up 2 bases and J gave up 2 bases; unmatched junction bases: 2. CDR3 length: 15 residues. The CDR3, as DNA: TGTGCCAGCAGCTTATGGACAGGGGGCAATCAGCCCCAGCATTTT. Its protein product is CASSLWTGGNQPQHF.

This sequence joins TRBV6-5 and TRBJ1-1; 7 positions agree with TRBD1. Losses at the gene ends were 6 bases for V and 4 bases for J; bases not matched to a gene: 5. This CDR3 spans 13 amino acids. Germline CDR1 and CDR2: MNHEY and SVGAGI. Here the CDR3 DNA reads TGTGCCAGCAGCCAGACAGGGCCCACTGAAGCTTTCTTT. Its protein product is CASSQTGPTEAFF.

V is TRBV25-1 and J is TRBJ1-2, with D maybe TRBD1 (6 bases). V was clipped by 2 bases and J by 2 bases, with 12 bases between them. In germline, CDR1 is MGHDK, CDR2 SYGVNS. The CDR3 is made up of 15 amino acids. The CDR3 region has the DNA TGTGCCAGCAGTGAAAGGGGGTATCCAAACTATGGCTACACCTTC. As protein: CASSERGYPNYGYTF.

This chain links TRBV6-5 with TRBJ1-1, with 8 nucleotides matching TRBD1. CDR3 length: 13 amino acids. CDR1 is MNHEY, CDR2 SVGAGI, per germline. V was pared by 4 bases and J by 11 bases, with 9 bases of the junction left unmatched. As DNA, the CDR3 is TGTGCCAGCAGTTTTGGACAGGGAAATTTTGCTTTCTTT. Translation: CASSFGQGNFAFF.

This rearrangement joins TRBV3-1 (or the pseudogene TRBV3-2) to TRBJ2-2, with TRBD2 identical over 7 bases. The length of the CDR3 is 16 residues. Germline CDR1 LGHDT, CDR2 YNNKEL (reference sequence). J lost 4 bases, V lost 4 bases, and 9 bases had no gene match. This CDR3 is CASSPEFIAGTGELFF. The CDR3 DNA sequence: TGTGCCAGCAGCCCGGAATTTATAGCGGGCACCGGGGAGCTGTTTTTT.

V gene TRBV27 combines with J gene TRBJ1-2, with 8 bases fitting TRBD1. From germline, CDR1 is MNHEY and CDR2 SMNVEV (reference sequence). Unmatched junction bases numbered 5, after V lost 3 bases and J lost 8 bases. The CDR3 contains 13 residues. This CDR3 reads CASSLTGVMGYTF. The CDR3 DNA reads as TGTGCCAGCAGTTTGACAGGGGTCATGGGCTACACCTTC.

V usage is TRBV28 and J usage is TRBJ2-3, with TRBD2 matching 13 bases. The V segment lost 5 bases and the J segment 1 base; nucleotides outside the gene matches: 9. The germline CDR1 and CDR2 sequences are MDHEN and SYDVKM. There are 18 residues in the CDR3. The CDR3 spells CASSAGTSGNAGTDTQYF. CDR3 DNA: TGTGCCAGCAGTGCCGGGACTAGCGGGAACGCCGGCACAGATACGCAGTATTTT. Full variable domain (remainder filled in from reference TRBV28 and TRBJ2-3): DVKVTQSSRYLVKRTGEKVFLECVQDMDHENMFWYRQDPGLGLRLIYFSYDVKMKEKGDIPEGYSVSREKKERFSLILESASTNQTSMYLCASSAGTSGNAGTDTQYFGPGTRLTVL.

The chain employs TRBV12-3 or TRBV12-4 and TRBJ2-7; 7 nucleotides match TRBD2. The CDR3 has 13 residues. V lost 6 bases and J lost 6; bases outside the gene matches: 8. The CDR3 sequence: CASSPGAGVEQYF. In DNA form, the CDR3 reads TGTGCCAGCAGCCCAGGTGCGGGGGTCGAGCAGTACTTC.

The chain links TRBV9 to TRBJ1-1, with D possibly being TRBD1 (5 bases). Per the germline V gene, CDR1 is SGDLS and CDR2 is YYNGEE. The ends were cut back, 3 bases at V and 0 bases at J, with 6 bases in the middle. This CDR3 has 13 residues. CDR3 in amino acids: CASSARVNTEAFF. The CDR3 DNA is TGTGCCAGCAGCGCCAGGGTGAACACTGAAGCTTTCTTT.

V gene TRBV19 combines with J gene TRBJ2-7; 8 nucleotides agree with TRBD1. Germline V gives CDR1 LNHDA, CDR2 SQIVND (reference sequence). The CDR3 is 15 amino acids. V lost 3 bases to trimming and J lost 2 bases; unmatched junction nucleotides: 6. Here the CDR3 DNA reads TGTGCCAGTAGTATTACAGGGGGTCCCACCTACGAGCAGTACTTC. This codes for CASSITGGPTYEQYF. The full variable domain, its missing parts supplied by reference TRBV19 and TRBJ2-7, is DGGITQSPKYLFRKEGQNVTLSCEQNLNHDAMYWYRQDPGQGLRLIYYSQIVNDFQKGDIAEGYSVSREKKESFPLTVTSAQKNPTAFYLCASSITGGPTYEQYFGPGTRLTVT.

V and J are TRBV6-5 and TRBJ1-2; 8 positions match TRBD1. After removal of 2 bases from V and 7 bases from J, the junction contained 6 bases not matched to a gene. CDR3 length: 14 residues. The germline V gene has CDR1 MNHEY and CDR2 SVGAGI. The chain's CDR3 is CASSYGQGAGGYTF. CDR3 DNA sequence: TGTGCCAGCAGTTACGGGCAGGGGGCCGGTGGCTACACCTTC.

The chain employs TRBV6-5 and TRBJ2-5; possible D gene TRBD2, 5 bases. The germline V and J ends were trimmed by 2 bases and 5 bases, with 18 bases remaining between them. The germline V gene has CDR1 MNHEY and CDR2 SVGAGI. The length of the CDR3 is 16 residues. The CDR3 DNA sequence: TGTGCCAGCAGTTACCATATGGGAGTGGGCACTGAGACCCAGTACTTC. It is translated as CASSYHMGVGTETQYF.

This chain links TRBV12-3 or TRBV12-4 with TRBJ1-5; a possible D gene is TRBD1 (5 bases). Between the trimmed V and J ends, which lost 6 bases and 4 bases, there was a span of 10 bases. The CDR3 spans 13 residues. The CDR3, as DNA: TGTGCCAGCAGCAACGGGGGGAATCAGCCCCAGCATTTT. Protein product: CASSNGGNQPQHF.

CDR3 in DNA: TGTGCCAGCAGCTTAGTAGAATCTACGCAGTATTTT. It codes for CASSLVESTQYF. The V and J genes are TRBV11-2 and TRBJ2-3; D remains ambiguous. The germline V and J ends were trimmed by 1 base and 8 bases, with 7 bases remaining between them. The CDR3 contains 12 residues. The germline V gene has CDR1 SGHAT and CDR2 FQNNGV.

The chain carries TRBV10-3 and TRBJ2-2; 9 bases line up with TRBD2. The CDR3 is 20 residues long. V lost 2 bases to trimming and J lost 4 bases; unmatched junction nucleotides: 17. From germline, CDR1 is ENHRY and CDR2 SYGVKD. The CDR3 DNA reads as TGTGCCATCAGTGAGGTCCCACTAGCGGGTCGGTCGAAAGGCACCGGGGAGCTGTTTTTT. This encodes CAISEVPLAGRSKGTGELFF.

The rearrangement joins TRBV28 to TRBJ2-7; perhaps TRBD2 as D (5 bases). V lost 5 bases, J lost 4 bases, and 21 bases lay in between. This CDR3 contains 16 residues. Germline assignment: CDR1 MDHEN and CDR2 SYDVKM. For the CDR3, the DNA is TGTGCCAGCAGTCACTTCGACGCCGGAGAGGGATACGAGCAGTACTTC. This gives the protein CASSHFDAGEGYEQYF.

The CDR3 reads CASRQGVTYEQYF. CDR3 sequence (DNA): TGTGCCAGCAGACAGGGGGTAACCTACGAGCAGTACTTC. The gene calls are TRBV12-3 or TRBV12-4 and TRBJ2-7; 8 nucleotides agree with TRBD1. V gave up 6 bases and J gave up 2 bases; unmatched junction bases: 3. The CDR3 loop spans 13 amino acids.

The rearrangement joins TRBV6-6 to TRBJ1-2; 7 bases align to TRBD1. There are 16 residues in the CDR3. CDR1 is MNHNY, CDR2 SVGAGI, per germline (reference sequence). V lost 0 bases, J lost 1 base, and 5 bases stayed unmatched. The CDR3 nucleotides read TGTGCCAGCAGTTACTCTCGGCAGGGGGGTAACTATGGCTACACCTTC. Protein: CASSYSRQGGNYGYTF.

The rearrangement joins TRBV19 to TRBJ1-1; D remains ambiguous. V shed 3 bases and J shed 3 bases, with 14 bases lying between them. This CDR3 region has 15 residues. The germline CDR1 and CDR2 sequences are LNHDA and SQIVND (reference sequence). The CDR3 sequence is CASSIEVWRDTEAFF. The CDR3 region has the DNA TGTGCCAGTAGTATTGAGGTCTGGCGGGACACTGAAGCTTTCTTT. Filled out from reference TRBV19 and TRBJ1-1, the complete variable domain reads DGGITQSPKYLFRKEGQNVTLSCEQNLNHDAMYWYRQDPGQGLRLIYYSQIVNDFQKGDIAEGYSVSREKKESFPLTVTSAQKNPTAFYLCASSIEVWRDTEAFFGQGTRLTVV.

The gene calls are TRBV12-3 or TRBV12-4 and TRBJ1-1; tentatively, D is TRBD1 (6 bases). V lost 6 bases and J 3 bases, leaving 11 bases between the germline ends. The CDR3 spans 13 residues. The CDR3, as DNA: TGTGCCAGCAGGCCACAGGGCTACACTGAAGCTTTCTTT. Translation gives CASRPQGYTEAFF.

V and J are TRBV9 and TRBJ2-2; D perhaps matches TRBD2 (5 bases). There are 15 residues in the CDR3. V was pared by 7 bases and J by 7 bases, with 20 bases between. Germline V gene data show CDR1 as SGDLS and CDR2 as YYNGEE. In nucleotides, the CDR3 is TGTGCCAGCTCCCGGTCAGGACTGCTGGGCGGGGAGCTGTTTTTT. Translation gives CASSRSGLLGGELFF.

The chain uses TRBV5-1 and TRBJ2-4; TRBD1 matches at 10 bases. After removal of 6 bases from V and 8 bases from J, the junction contained 17 bases not matched to a gene. Germline V lookup: CDR1 SGHRS, CDR2 YFSETQ. The CDR3 is 17 residues long. CDR3 coding DNA: TGCGCCAGCACGCCCCGCGGCCGGACAGGGGGAAAGGACATTCAGTACTTC. This sequence encodes CASTPRGRTGGKDIQYF.

V and J are TRBV3-1 (or the pseudogene TRBV3-2) and TRBJ2-1; weak D call: TRBD2 (5 bases). Trimming left V 0 bases short and J 7 bases short, with 13 bases between. The CDR3 runs 15 residues. From germline, CDR1 is LGHDT and CDR2 YNNKEL (reference sequence). In DNA form, the CDR3 reads TGTGCCAGCAGCCAAGACCCAGCGGTGGGGAATGAGCAGTTCTTC. Its protein is CASSQDPAVGNEQFF.

The rearrangement uses TRBV4-2 and TRBJ1-5; 7 nucleotides line up with TRBD1. Germline-derived CDR1 and CDR2 are LGHNA and YNFKEQ. The trim removed 0 bases at V and 3 bases at J, leaving 8 bases unmatched. This CDR3 region has 17 residues. The CDR3 spells CASSQDRTGYNNQPQHF. The CDR3 nucleotides are TGTGCCAGCAGCCAAGACCGGACAGGTTATAACAATCAGCCCCAGCATTTT.

The V and J genes are TRBV21-1 and TRBJ2-7; the D call TRBD2 from the table was never checked on the DNA. TRBV21-1 is reported as a pseudogene. The CDR3 length is 12 residues. CDR3 loop: CAGRTRTNEQYF. CDR3 sequence (DNA): TGTGCCGGTCGGACTAGGACCAACGAGCAGTACTTC.

The CDR3: CASSALAGGPYEQYF. The CDR3 DNA is TGTGCCAGCAGCGCGCTAGCGGGGGGGCCCTACGAGCAGTACTTC. The chain couples TRBV5-6 to TRBJ2-7, with 12 bases matching TRBD2. CDR3 length: 15 amino acids. V gave up 4 bases and J gave up 2 bases; unmatched junction bases: 4. CDR1 and CDR2 from the germline V gene are SGHDT and YYEEEE.

The chain couples TRBV7-6 to TRBJ2-2; 10 nucleotides match TRBD1. The trim removed 5 bases at V and 4 bases at J, leaving 4 bases unmatched. Germline assignment: CDR1 SGHVS and CDR2 FNYEAQ. The CDR3 is 15 amino acids. DNA of the CDR3: TGTGCCAGCAGCCGACAGGGGGCTTTCACCGGGGAGCTGTTTTTT. Its translation: CASSRQGAFTGELFF.

This sequence joins TRBV18 and TRBJ1-6, with D hard to call. Per the germline V gene, CDR1 is KGHSH and CDR2 is LQKENI. The CDR3 covers 17 residues. V was clipped by 3 bases and J by 0 bases, with 12 bases between them. The CDR3 DNA reads TGTGCCAGCTCACCCCGGTTCGGGTCCTCCTATAATTCACCCCTCCACTTT. It yields the protein CASSPRFGSSYNSPLHF.

V usage is TRBV11-3 and J usage is TRBJ1-1; no clear D. Germline V CDR1 and CDR2: SGHNT, YENEEA. V was shortened by 4 bases and J by 0 bases, with 12 bases between the two germline ends. CDR3 size: 15 residues. CDR3 loop: CASSYRESMNTEAFF. The CDR3 DNA reads TGTGCCAGCAGCTATCGGGAGAGCATGAACACTGAAGCTTTCTTT.